This T cell receptor (beta chain) was identified during a study of blood T cell repertoires in COVID-19. Study-wide background: COVID-19 samples collected from the United States, Italy and Spain covered acute and convalescent phases.

The count of this clone is one. The assay was immunoSEQ multiplex PCR, and TCRdb's table has in-frame clones only and misses some. The table includes more than 65,000 clones, 80% to 90% detected once. From germline, CDR1 is MNHEY and CDR2 SVGAGI. The CDR3 has 15 residues. Germline trimming cut 0 bases from V and 5 bases from J; bases unmatched to any gene: 4. The chain links TRBV6-5 to TRBJ1-1, with TRBD1 matching 9 bases. The source of this sequence is a man in his fifties or sixties with acute or convalescent COVID-19. Input material: peripheral blood. The CDR3 protein is CASSYSRQGGTEAFF. The CDR3 DNA sequence: TGTGCCAGCAGTTACTCAAGACAGGGGGGGACTGAAGCTTTCTTT.